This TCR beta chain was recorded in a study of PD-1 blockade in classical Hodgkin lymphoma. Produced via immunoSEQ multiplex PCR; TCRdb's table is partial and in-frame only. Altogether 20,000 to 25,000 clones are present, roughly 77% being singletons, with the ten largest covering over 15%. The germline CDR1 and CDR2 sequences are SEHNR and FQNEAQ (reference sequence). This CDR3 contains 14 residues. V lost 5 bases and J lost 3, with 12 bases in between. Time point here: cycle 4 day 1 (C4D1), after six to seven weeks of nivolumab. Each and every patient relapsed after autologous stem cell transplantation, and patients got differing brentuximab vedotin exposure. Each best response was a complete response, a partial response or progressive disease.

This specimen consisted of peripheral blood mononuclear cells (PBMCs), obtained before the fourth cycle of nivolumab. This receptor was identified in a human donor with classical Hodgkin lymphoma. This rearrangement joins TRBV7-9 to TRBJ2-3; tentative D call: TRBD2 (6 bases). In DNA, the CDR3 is TGTGCCAGCAGCGCGCAGGGACTGACAGATACGCAGTATTTT. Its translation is CASSAQGLTDTQYF.